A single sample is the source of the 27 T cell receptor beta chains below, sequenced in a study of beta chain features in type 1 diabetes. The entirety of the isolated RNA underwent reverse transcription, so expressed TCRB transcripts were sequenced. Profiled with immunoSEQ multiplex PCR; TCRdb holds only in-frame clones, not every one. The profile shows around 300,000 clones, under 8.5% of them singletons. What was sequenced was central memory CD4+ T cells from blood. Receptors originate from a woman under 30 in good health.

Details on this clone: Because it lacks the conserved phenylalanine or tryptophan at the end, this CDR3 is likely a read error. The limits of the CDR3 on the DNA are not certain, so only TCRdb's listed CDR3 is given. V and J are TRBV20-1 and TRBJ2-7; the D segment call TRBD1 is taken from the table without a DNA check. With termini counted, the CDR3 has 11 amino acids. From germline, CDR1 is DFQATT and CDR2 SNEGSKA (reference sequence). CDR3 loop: CSARDKGQAVI.

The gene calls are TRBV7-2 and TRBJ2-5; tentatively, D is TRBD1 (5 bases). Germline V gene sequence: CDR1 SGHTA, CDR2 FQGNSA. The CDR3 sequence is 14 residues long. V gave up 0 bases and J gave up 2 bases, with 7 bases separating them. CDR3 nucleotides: TGTGCCAGCAGCTTAGCGGCAGGGCAAGAGACCCAGTACTTC. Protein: CASSLAAGQETQYF.

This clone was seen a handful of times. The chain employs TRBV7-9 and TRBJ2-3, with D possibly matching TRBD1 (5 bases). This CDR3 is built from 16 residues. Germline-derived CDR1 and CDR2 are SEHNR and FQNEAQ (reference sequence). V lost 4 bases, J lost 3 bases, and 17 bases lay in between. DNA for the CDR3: TGTGCCAGCAGCTCCGGACAACCAGTACCGACAGATACGCAGTATTTT. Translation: CASSSGQPVPTDTQYF.

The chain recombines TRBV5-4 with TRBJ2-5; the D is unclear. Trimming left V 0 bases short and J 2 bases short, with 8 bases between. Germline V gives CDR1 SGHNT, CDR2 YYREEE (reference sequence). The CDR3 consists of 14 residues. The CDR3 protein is CASSLESLQETQYF. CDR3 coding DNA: TGTGCCAGCAGCTTGGAGTCCCTGCAAGAGACCCAGTACTTC.

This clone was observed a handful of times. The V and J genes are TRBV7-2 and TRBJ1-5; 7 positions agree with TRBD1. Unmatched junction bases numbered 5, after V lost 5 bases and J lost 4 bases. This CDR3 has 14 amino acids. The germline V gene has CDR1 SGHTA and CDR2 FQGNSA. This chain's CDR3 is CASSPGGVNQPQHF. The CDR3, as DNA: TGTGCCAGCAGCCCAGGGGGTGTGAATCAGCCCCAGCATTTT.

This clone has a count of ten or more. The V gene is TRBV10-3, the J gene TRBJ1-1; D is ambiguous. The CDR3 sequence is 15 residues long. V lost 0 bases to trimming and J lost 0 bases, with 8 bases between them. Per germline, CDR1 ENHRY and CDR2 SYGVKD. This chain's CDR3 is CAISESQDLNTEAFF. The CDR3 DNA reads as TGTGCCATCAGTGAGTCGCAGGATCTGAACACTGAAGCTTTCTTT.

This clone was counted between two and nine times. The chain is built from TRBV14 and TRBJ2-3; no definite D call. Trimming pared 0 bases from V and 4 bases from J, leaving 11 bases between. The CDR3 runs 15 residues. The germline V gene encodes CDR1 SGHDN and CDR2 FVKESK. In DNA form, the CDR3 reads TGTGCCAGCAGCCAAGATCTCCCCCGGGCAGATACGCAGTATTTT. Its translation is CASSQDLPRADTQYF.

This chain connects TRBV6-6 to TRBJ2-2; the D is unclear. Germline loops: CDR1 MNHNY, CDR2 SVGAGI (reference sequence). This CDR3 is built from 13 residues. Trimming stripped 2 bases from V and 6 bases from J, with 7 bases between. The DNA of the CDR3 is TGTGCCAGCAGTTACGTGAGTTCCGGGGAGCTGTTTTTT. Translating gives CASSYVSSGELFF.

CDR3 amino acids: CASSEGQGALGYGYTF. CDR3 bases: TGTGCCAGCAGTGAGGGACAGGGGGCGCTTGGCTATGGCTACACCTTC. J is TRBJ1-2 and V is TRBV2, with TRBD1 identical over 12 bases. With 3 bases clipped from V and 4 bases from J, the junction kept 6 bases outside the gene matches. The CDR3 runs 16 residues. Germline CDR1 is SNHLY and CDR2 is FYNNEI.

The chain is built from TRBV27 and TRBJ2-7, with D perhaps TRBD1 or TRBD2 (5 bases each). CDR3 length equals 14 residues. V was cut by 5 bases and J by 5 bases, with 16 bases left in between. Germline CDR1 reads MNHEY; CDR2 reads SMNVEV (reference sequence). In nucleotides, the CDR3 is TGTGCCAGCAGTCCCTTCGGGACCCTCGACGAGCAGTACTTC. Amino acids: CASSPFGTLDEQYF.

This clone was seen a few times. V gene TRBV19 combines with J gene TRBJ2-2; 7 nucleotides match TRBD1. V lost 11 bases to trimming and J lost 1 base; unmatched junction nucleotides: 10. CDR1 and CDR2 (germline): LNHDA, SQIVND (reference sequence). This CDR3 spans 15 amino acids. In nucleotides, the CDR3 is TGTGCCTCAAGATGGGACAGCCTGAACACCGGGGAGCTGTTTTTT. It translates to CASRWDSLNTGELFF.

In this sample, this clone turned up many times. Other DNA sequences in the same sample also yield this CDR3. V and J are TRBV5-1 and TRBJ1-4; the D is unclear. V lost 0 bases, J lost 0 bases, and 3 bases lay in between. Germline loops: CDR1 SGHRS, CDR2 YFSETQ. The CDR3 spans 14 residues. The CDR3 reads CASSLDSTNEKLFF. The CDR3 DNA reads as TGCGCCAGCAGCTTGGACTCAACTAATGAAAAACTGTTTTTT. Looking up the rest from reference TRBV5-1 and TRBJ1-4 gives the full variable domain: KAGVTQTPRYLIKTRGQQVTLSCSPISGHRSVSWYQQTPGQGLQFLFEYFSETQRNKGNFPGRFSGRQFSNSRSEMNVSTLELGDSALYLCASSLDSTNEKLFFGSGTQLSVL.

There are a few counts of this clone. CDR3 nucleotides: TGTGCCAGCAGCTTGTTCAAGAGGCACGAGCAGTACGTC. Protein product: CASSLFKRHEQYV. The chain carries TRBV5-6 and TRBJ2-7; the D is unclear. Germline CDR1 SGHDT, CDR2 YYEEEE. With 1 base removed from V and 5 bases from J, the gap between germline ends came to 10 bases. The CDR3 is 13 amino acids.

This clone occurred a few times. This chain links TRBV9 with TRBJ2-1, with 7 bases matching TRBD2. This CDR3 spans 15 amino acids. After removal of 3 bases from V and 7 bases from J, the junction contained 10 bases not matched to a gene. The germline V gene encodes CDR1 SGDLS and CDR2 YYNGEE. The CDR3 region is CASSERALAANEQFF. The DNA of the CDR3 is TGTGCCAGCAGCGAGAGGGCCCTAGCGGCGAATGAGCAGTTCTTC.

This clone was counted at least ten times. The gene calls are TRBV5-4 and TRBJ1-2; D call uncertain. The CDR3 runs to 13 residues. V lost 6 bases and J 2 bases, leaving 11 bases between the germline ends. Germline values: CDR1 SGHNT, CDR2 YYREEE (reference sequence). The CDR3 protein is CASMSSTNYGYTF. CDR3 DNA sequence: TGTGCCAGCATGTCCAGCACAAACTATGGCTACACCTTC.

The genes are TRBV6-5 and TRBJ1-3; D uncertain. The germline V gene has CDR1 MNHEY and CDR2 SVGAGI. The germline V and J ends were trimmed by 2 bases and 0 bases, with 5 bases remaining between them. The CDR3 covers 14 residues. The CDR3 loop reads CASSYQSSGNTIYF. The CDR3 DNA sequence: TGTGCCAGCAGTTACCAGAGCTCTGGAAACACCATATATTTT.

The CDR3 region is CASSPPGTSRDTQYF. The CDR3 DNA reads TGTGCCAGCAGCCCCCCCGGGACTAGTAGGGATACGCAGTATTTT. This chain links TRBV5-4 with TRBJ2-3; 8 bases map to TRBD2. V gave up 4 bases and J gave up 6 bases; unmatched junction bases: 10. This CDR3 is built from 15 residues. CDR1 and CDR2 (germline): SGHNT, YYREEE (reference sequence).

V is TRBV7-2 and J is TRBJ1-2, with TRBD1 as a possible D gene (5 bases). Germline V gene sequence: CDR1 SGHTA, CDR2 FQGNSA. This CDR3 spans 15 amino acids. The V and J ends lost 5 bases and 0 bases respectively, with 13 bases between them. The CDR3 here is CASSPGTITNYGYTF. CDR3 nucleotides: TGTGCCAGCAGCCCCGGGACGATAACTAACTATGGCTACACCTTC.

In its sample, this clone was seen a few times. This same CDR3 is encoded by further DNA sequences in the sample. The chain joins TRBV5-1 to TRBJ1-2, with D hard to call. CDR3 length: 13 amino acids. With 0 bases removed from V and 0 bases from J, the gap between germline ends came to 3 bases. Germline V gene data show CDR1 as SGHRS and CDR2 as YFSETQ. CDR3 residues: CASSLGPNYGYTF. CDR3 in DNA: TGCGCCAGCAGCTTGGGACCTAACTATGGCTACACCTTC.

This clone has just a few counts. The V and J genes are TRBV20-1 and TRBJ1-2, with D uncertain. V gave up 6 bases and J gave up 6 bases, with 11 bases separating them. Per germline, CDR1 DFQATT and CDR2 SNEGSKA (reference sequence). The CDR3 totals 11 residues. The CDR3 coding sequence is TGCAGTGCATCCGGGAGGCATGGCTACACCTTC. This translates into CSASGRHGYTF.

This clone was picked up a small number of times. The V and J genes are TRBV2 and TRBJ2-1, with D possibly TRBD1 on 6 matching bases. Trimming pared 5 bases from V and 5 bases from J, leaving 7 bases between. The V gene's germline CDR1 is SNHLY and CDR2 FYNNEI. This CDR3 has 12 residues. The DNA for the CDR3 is TGTGCCAGCAGTCAGGGGAACAATGAGCAGTTCTTC. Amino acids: CASSQGNNEQFF.

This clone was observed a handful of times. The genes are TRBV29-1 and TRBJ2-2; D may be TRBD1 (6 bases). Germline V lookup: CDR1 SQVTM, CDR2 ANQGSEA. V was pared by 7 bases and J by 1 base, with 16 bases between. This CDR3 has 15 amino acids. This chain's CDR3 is CSAARARGNTGELFF. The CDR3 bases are TGCAGCGCCGCCAGGGCCAGGGGGAACACCGGGGAGCTGTTTTTT.

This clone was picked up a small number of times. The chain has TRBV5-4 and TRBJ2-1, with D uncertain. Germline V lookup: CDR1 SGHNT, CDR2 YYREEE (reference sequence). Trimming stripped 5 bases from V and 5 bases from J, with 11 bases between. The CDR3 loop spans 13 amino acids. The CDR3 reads CASSPTAHNEQFF. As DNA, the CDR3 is TGTGCCAGCAGTCCAACAGCGCACAATGAGCAGTTCTTC.

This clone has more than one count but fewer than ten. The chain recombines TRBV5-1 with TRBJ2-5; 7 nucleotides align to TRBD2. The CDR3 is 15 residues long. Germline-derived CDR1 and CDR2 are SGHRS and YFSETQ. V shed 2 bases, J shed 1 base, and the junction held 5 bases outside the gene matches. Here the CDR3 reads CASSFSGPRQETQYF. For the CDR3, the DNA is TGCGCCAGCAGCTTTAGCGGGCCCCGCCAAGAGACCCAGTACTTC.

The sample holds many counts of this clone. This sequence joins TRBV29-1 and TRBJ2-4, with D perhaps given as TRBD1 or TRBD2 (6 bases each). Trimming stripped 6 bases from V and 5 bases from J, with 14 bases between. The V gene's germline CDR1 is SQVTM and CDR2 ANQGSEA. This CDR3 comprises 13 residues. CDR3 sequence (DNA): TGCAGCGTGCGCGGCCGGGGGCAAAACATTCAGTACTTC. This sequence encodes CSVRGRGQNIQYF.

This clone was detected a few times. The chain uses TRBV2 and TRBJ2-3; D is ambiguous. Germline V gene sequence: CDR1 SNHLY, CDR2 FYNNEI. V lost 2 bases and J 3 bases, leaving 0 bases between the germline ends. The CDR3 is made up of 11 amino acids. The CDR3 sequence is CASSETDTQYF. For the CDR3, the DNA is TGTGCCAGCAGTGAAACAGATACGCAGTATTTT.

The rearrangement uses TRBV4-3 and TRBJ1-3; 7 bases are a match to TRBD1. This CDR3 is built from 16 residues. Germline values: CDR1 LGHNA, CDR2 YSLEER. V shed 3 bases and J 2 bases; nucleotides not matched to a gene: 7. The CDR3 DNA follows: TGCGCCAGCAGCCACATACAGGGGAATGCTGGAAACACCATATATTTT. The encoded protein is CASSHIQGNAGNTIYF.